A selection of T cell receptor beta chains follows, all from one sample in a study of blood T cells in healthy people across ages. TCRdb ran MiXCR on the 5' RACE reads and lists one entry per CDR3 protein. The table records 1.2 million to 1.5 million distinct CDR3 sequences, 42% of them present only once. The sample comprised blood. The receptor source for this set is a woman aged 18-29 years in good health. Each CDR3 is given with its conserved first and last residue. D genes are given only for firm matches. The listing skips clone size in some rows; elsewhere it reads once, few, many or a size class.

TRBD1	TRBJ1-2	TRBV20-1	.	TGCAGTGCTCCAGAGGGACAGGGCCTCTTACGTCATGGCTACACCTTC	CSAPEGQGLLRHGYTF
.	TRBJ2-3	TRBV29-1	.	TGCAGCGCCGTTACCACAGATACGCAGTATTTT	CSAVTTDTQYF
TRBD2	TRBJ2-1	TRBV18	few	TGTGCCAGCTCACCACCGGGACTAGCCAGAGAGTCCTACAATGAGCAGTTCTTC	CASSPPGLARESYNEQFF
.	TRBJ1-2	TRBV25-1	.	TGTGCCAGCAGTGACATCGGAGGCTACACCTTC	CASSDIGGYTF
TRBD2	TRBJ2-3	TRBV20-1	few	TGCAGTCCGACCAGCACTAGCGGGAGGGAGTGTAGCACAGATACGCAGTATTTT	CSPTSTSGRECSTDTQYF
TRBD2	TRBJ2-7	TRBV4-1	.	TGCGCCAGCAGCCAAGGGGCGGGAGTTATCTACGAGCAGTACTTC	CASSQGAGVIYEQYF
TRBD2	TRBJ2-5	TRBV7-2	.	TGTGCCAGCACAGATAGGGACGGGGGGGTTCCGGAGACCCAGTACTTC	CASTDRDGGVPETQYF
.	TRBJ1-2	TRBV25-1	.	TGTGCCAGCAGTGGTGGGTCCTGGGATGGCTACACCTTC	CASSGGSWDGYTF
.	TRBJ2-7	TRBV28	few	TGTGCCAGCAGCACCGGGACTTTCAGCTCCTACGAGCAGTACTTC	CASSTGTFSSYEQYF
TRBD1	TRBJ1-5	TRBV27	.	TGTGCCAGCAGTTCTTCCGGGACAGGGGGTTCCTTGCGCAATCAGCCCCAGCATTTT	CASSSSGTGGSLRNQPQHF
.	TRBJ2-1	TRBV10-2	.	TGCGCCAGCAGAGCCTCGAGACGACCGGGAGAGACCCAGTTCTTC	CASRASRRPGETQFF